This T cell receptor beta chain was recovered during a study of cytomegalovirus exposure and HLA in healthy donors. Whole-study findings and limits: It was taken for granted in presence/absence analyses that sequencing depth across donors was roughly uniform.

As to this clone: Its specificity is not known.

The PCR contained 60 Vbeta and 13 Jbeta primers. This table comes from immunoSEQ multiplex PCR, and its TCRdb copy is limited to in-frame clones, with some not included. This table holds 120,000 to 150,000 clones, roughly 78% found once. The CDR3 runs 16 residues. The junction had 6 bases not matched to a gene; V was cut back by 1 base and J by 3 bases. The germline CDR1 and CDR2 sequences are PRHDT and FYEKMQ (reference sequence). The chain links TRBV13 to TRBJ2-7, with 10 bases that match TRBD2. Sample: PBMCs. The clonotype comes from a man aged 35 to 55 in good health and CMV-seropositive. The CDR3 coding sequence is TGTGCCAGCAGCTTAGTAGCGGGAGGCCCTCACTACGAGCAGTACTTC. Its translation is CASSLVAGGPHYEQYF.